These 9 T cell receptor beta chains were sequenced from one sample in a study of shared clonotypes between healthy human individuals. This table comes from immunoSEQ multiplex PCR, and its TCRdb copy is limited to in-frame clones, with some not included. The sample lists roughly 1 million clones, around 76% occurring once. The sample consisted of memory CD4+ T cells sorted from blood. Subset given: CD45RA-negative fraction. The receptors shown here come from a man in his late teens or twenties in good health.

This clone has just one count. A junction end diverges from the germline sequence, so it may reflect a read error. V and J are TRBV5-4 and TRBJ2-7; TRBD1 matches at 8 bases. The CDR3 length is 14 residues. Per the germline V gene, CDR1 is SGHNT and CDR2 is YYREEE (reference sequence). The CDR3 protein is CAGSATTGGREQYF. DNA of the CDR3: TGTGCCGGCAGCGCTACAACAGGGGGGAGAGAGCAGTACTTC.

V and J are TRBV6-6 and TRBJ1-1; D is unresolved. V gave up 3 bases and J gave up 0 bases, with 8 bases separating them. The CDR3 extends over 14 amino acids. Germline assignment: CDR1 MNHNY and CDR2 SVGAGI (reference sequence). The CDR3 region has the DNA TGTGCCAGCAGTTATGTAGAGATGAACACTGAAGCTTTCTTT. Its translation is CASSYVEMNTEAFF.

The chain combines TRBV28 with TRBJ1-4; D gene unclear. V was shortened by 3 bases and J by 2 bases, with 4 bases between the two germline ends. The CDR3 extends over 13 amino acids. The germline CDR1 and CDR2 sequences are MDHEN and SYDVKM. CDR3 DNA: TGTGCCAGCAGTTTTTCTACTAATGAAAAACTGTTTTTT. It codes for CASSFSTNEKLFF.

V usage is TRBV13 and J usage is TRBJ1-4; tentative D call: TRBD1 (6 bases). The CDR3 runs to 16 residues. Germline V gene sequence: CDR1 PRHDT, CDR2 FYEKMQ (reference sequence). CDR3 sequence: CACSQRIEGENEKLFF. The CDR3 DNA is TGTGCTTGCTCTCAACGGATAGAGGGGGAGAACGAAAAACTGTTTTTT.

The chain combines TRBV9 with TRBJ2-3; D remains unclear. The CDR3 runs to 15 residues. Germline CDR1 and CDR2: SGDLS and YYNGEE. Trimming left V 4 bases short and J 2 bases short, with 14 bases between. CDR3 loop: CASSSGGSPTDTQYF. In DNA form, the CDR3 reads TGTGCCAGCAGCTCAGGCGGCTCTCCCACAGATACGCAGTATTTT. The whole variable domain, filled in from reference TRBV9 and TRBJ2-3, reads DSGVTQTPKHLITATGQRVTLRCSPRSGDLSVYWYQQSLDQGLQFLIQYYNGEERAKGNILERFSAQQFPDLHSELNLSSLELGDSALYFCASSSGGSPTDTQYFGPGTRLTVL.

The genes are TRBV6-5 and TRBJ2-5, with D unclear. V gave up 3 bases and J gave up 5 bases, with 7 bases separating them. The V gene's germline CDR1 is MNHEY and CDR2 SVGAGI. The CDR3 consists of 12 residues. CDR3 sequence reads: CASSYGRETQYF. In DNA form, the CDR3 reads TGTGCCAGCAGTTATGGGCGGGAGACCCAGTACTTC.

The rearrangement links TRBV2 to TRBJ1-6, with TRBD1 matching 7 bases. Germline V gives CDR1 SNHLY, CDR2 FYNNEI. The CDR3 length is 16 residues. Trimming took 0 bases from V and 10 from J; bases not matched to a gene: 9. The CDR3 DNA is TGTGCCAGCAGTGAAGCCCGGGACAGATCCCGATCACCCCTCCACTTT. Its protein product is CASSEARDRSRSPLHF.

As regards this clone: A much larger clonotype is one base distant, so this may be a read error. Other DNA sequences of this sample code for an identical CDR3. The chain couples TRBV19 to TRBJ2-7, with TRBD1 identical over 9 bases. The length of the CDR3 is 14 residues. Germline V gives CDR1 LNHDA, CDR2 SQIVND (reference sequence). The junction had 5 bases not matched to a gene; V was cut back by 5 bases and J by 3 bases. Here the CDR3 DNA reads TGTGCCAGTAGTTCACAGGGGGCTGGCTACGAGCAGTACTTC. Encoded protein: CASSSQGAGYEQYF.

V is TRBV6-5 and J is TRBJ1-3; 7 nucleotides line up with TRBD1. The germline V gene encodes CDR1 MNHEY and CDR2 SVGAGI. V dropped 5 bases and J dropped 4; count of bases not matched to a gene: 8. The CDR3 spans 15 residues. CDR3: CASSLTGLLGNTIYF. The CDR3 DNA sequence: TGTGCCAGCAGTCTGACAGGGTTACTCGGAAACACCATATATTTT.